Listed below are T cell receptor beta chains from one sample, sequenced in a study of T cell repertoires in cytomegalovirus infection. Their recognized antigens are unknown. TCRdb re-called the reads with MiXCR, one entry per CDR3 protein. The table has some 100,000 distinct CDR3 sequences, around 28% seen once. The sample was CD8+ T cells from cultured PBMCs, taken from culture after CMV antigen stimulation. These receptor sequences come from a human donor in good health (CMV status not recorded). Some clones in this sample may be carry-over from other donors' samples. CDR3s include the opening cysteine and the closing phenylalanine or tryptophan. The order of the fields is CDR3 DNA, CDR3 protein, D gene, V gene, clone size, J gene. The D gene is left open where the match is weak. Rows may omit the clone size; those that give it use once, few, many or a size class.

TGTGCCAGCAGCCAGGGACAGGGCGGCACTGAAGCTTTCTTT,CASSQGQGGTEAFF,TRBD1,TRBV3-1,.,TRBJ1-1
TGTGCCAGCAGTCCTGGGACACCTTCTGAGCAGTACTTC,CASSPGTPSEQYF,.,TRBV12-3/TRBV12-4,.,TRBJ2-7
TGTGCCAGCAGCCCTGGGGCCCGGGTCGGCAATGAGCAGTTCTTC,CASSPGARVGNEQFF,.,TRBV7-9,.,TRBJ2-1
TGCGCCAGCAGCCCCTCGAAGGGGCCCTATGGCTACACCTTC,CASSPSKGPYGYTF,.,TRBV4-1,.,TRBJ1-2
TGTGCCAGCAGCCTCGGGCAGAATAACGGCTACACCTTC,CASSLGQNNGYTF,.,TRBV7-9,few,TRBJ1-2
TGTGCCAGCAGCTACGGGGGTTCGGGAAACACCATATATTTT,CASSYGGSGNTIYF,.,TRBV7-9,many,TRBJ1-3
TGTGCCAGCAGCGACAGTCAAGAGACCCAGTACTTC,CASSDSQETQYF,.,TRBV5-6,few,TRBJ2-5
TGTGCCAGCAGCCTAACTAGCGGGGGAGTCACAGATACGCAGTATTTT,CASSLTSGGVTDTQYF,TRBD2,TRBV7-6,many,TRBJ2-3
TGTGCCAGCAGTACCCGAGCGGGGGGGCCATTAGATACGCAGTATTTT,CASSTRAGGPLDTQYF,TRBD2,TRBV27,.,TRBJ2-3
TGTGCCAGCAGCTCCTGGACAGGGGGAAACTACAATGAGCAGTTCTTC,CASSSWTGGNYNEQFF,TRBD1,TRBV5-4,.,TRBJ2-1
TGTGCCAGCAGCTTAGCCCCTTCTGATGGCTACACCTTC,CASSLAPSDGYTF,.,TRBV7-2,many,TRBJ1-2
TGTGCCAGCTCGCCTACTGTGGGGCTAGCGGGGGGGTACACAGATACGCAGTATTTT,CASSPTVGLAGGYTDTQYF,TRBD2,TRBV12-3/TRBV12-4,many,TRBJ2-3
TGTGCCAGTAGGTTACCGGACGGAGGAACTGAAGCTTTCTTT,CASRLPDGGTEAFF,.,TRBV19,few,TRBJ1-1
TGTGCCAGCAGCGAGGGGGGGGGAAATAATTCACCCCTCCACTTT,CASSEGGGNNSPLHF,.,TRBV9,.,TRBJ1-6
TGTGCCAGCAGCTACTACCTTGTGCTCGATGAGCAGTTCTTC,CASSYYLVLDEQFF,.,TRBV7-2,many,TRBJ2-1
TGTGCCACCAGGGTACCCTCCTACAATGAGCAGTTCTTC,CATRVPSYNEQFF,.,TRBV15,few,TRBJ2-1
TGCGCCAGCAGCTGGGGGGGGAGTTCAAAAGTGGCAGATACGCAGTATTTT,CASSWGGSSKVADTQYF,TRBD2,TRBV5-1,.,TRBJ2-3
TGTGCCAGCGGCGGGGAGCTGTTTTTT,CASGGELFF,.,TRBV7-9,.,TRBJ2-2
TGCAGTGCTAGAGATCGGAGGGTCGTTCGGGGGGCGAATGGCTACACCTTC,CSARDRRVVRGANGYTF,.,TRBV20-1,.,TRBJ1-2
TGCGCCAGCAGCCCCGGGACTAGCGGGAGTCTCACAGATACGCAGTATTTT,CASSPGTSGSLTDTQYF,TRBD2,TRBV5-1,.,TRBJ2-3
TGTGCCAGTAGTCCTGGGACAGGGGACCCCTACGAGCAGTACTTC,CASSPGTGDPYEQYF,TRBD1,TRBV19,few,TRBJ2-7
TGTGCCACCAGTGATGACGGGAAAGGCTACACCTTC,CATSDDGKGYTF,.,TRBV24-1,.,TRBJ1-2
TGCGCCAGCAGCCCCACGGGGGGCCCTGGTGGCTACACCTTC,CASSPTGGPGGYTF,.,TRBV4-1,few,TRBJ1-2
TGTGCCAGCAGACCGGGACAGTTTTCAATGAACACTGAAGCTTTCTTT,CASRPGQFSMNTEAFF,TRBD1,TRBV6-5,.,TRBJ1-1
TGTGCCAGCCTAGAGGGACAGGCGAACACCGGGGAGCTGTTTTTT,CASLEGQANTGELFF,TRBD1,TRBV2,.,TRBJ2-2
TGTGCCAGCAGCCTCACCTCTAGCGGGGGGGCCGATACGCAGTATTTT,CASSLTSSGGADTQYF,TRBD2,TRBV7-6,.,TRBJ2-3
TGTGCCAGCAGCTTAGCACACGGCCAGTCCCTTTTCGAGCAGTACTTC,CASSLAHGQSLFEQYF,.,TRBV7-9,few,TRBJ2-7
TGTGCCAGCAGTGCGGGACGTCGGAACACTGAAGCTTTCTTT,CASSAGRRNTEAFF,.,TRBV2,.,TRBJ1-1
TGCAGTGCTAGGACAGAGAATAGCTACGAGCAGTACTTC,CSARTENSYEQYF,.,TRBV20-1,.,TRBJ2-7
TGTGCCAGTAGTATTGGGGGGACAGAGCAGTACTTC,CASSIGGTEQYF,.,TRBV19,.,TRBJ2-7
TGTGCCAGCACCGATATAGCGGGGGGCACAGATACGCAGTATTTT,CASTDIAGGTDTQYF,TRBD2,TRBV7-6,many,TRBJ2-3
TGTGCCACCAGTGACCCGGGACAGGGGAACTCCTACGAGCAGTACTTC,CATSDPGQGNSYEQYF,TRBD1,TRBV24-1,.,TRBJ2-7
TGTGCCAGCACTGGGCTAGCGGCTGGGGCCTACGAGCAGTACTTC,CASTGLAAGAYEQYF,TRBD2,TRBV7-2,.,TRBJ2-7
TGTGCTAGTGGTTTAGGGAACACCGGGGAGCTGTTTTTT,CASGLGNTGELFF,.,TRBV12-5,few,TRBJ2-2
TGTGCCAGCAGTGAACGGACAGTTGGAAACACCATATATTTT,CASSERTVGNTIYF,.,TRBV28,.,TRBJ1-3
TGTGCCAGCAGCCCACAGGGGTCTTGGGAGACCCAGTACTTC,CASSPQGSWETQYF,TRBD1,TRBV7-9,.,TRBJ2-5
TGCAGCGTGGTCGGGTTGAACGTCTACACCTTC,CSVVGLNVYTF,.,TRBV29-1,few,TRBJ1-2
TGTGCCAGCAGCAAATCACAGGGTTACAATGAGCAGTTCTTC,CASSKSQGYNEQFF,.,TRBV27,few,TRBJ2-1
TGTGCCAGCAGCTTAGGGGGGGGGGGGACGAACACTGAAGCTTTCTTT,CASSLGGGGTNTEAFF,.,TRBV11-2,.,TRBJ1-1
TGTGCCAGCAGCCAGGGGGGCCTCAATGAGCAGTTCTTC,CASSQGGLNEQFF,.,TRBV7-9,many,TRBJ2-1
TGTGCCAGCAGCTTGGTGGGGGGGCCCCCCGAGACCCAGTACTTC,CASSLVGGPPETQYF,.,TRBV5-4,.,TRBJ2-5
TGTGCCAGCAGCTTTGGGGACGAAGGTTTGAACACTGAAGCTTTCTTT,CASSFGDEGLNTEAFF,.,TRBV7-2,many,TRBJ1-1
TGTGCCAGCGCATGGGAACAGGGTTTGGTCGCGAACACTGAAGCTTTCTTT,CASAWEQGLVANTEAFF,.,TRBV5-5,.,TRBJ1-1